This TCR beta chain was identified in a study of cytomegalovirus exposure and HLA in healthy donors. Study as a whole: The same platform used for the 500 to 850 first-cohort repertoires was also used for the approximately 120 validation repertoires, as a later analysis reported.

Assay: immunoSEQ multiplex PCR; the TCRdb copy retains only in-frame clones and omits some. This table has about 160,000 clones, about 90% appearing once. The germline V gene encodes CDR1 SGHAT and CDR2 FQNNGV. There are 17 residues in the CDR3. Germline trimming cut 6 bases from V and 2 bases from J; bases unmatched to any gene: 10. The TCR originated in a young woman in good health and CMV-seropositive. The rearrangement links TRBV11-2 to TRBJ2-6, with 7 bases lining up with TRBD1. The sample consisted of PBMCs. The CDR3 region is CASRATGNLTGANVLTF. Here the CDR3 DNA reads TGTGCCAGCAGGGCGACAGGGAACCTGACTGGGGCCAACGTCCTGACTTTC.